This T cell receptor (beta chain) was recovered during a study of CD8 T cells in Susac syndrome. With random hexamers, reverse transcription was performed on roughly 0.45 to 1 ug of RNA. From the immunoSEQ multiplex PCR reads, TCRdb called clonotypes with MiXCR, one entry per CDR3 protein. Seen here are about 140,000 distinct CDR3 sequences, approximately 95% observed once, and the top ten hold around 0.2%. CD8+ and CD4+ T cells from blood underwent TCR beta sequencing. The source material was CD8+ T cells from PBMCs. This TCR was recovered from a human donor with Susac syndrome.

The chain's CDR3 is CASKHGSSGELFF. The CDR3 DNA reads TGTGCCAGCAAACACGGGAGTTCCGGGGAGCTGTTTTTT. The chain links TRBV9 to TRBJ2-2; TRBD2 is a possible D gene (6 bases). Germline loops: CDR1 SGDLS, CDR2 YYNGEE. The CDR3 length is 13 residues. Trimming cost V 6 bases and J 6 bases, with 12 bases left between them.